This T cell receptor (beta chain) was captured by sequencing in a study of blood T cell repertoires in COVID-19. Looking at the study overall: Sample material is recorded as cDNA or gDNA derived from T cells, B-cell-depleted T cells, or PBMCs.

CDR3 length: 20 amino acids. Germline assignment: CDR1 SNHLY and CDR2 FYNNEI. The J segment lost 0 bases and the V segment lost 8 bases, leaving 17 bases of the junction unmatched. Data came from immunoSEQ multiplex PCR; TCRdb stores just in-frame clones and leaves some out. The sample yields a few hundred thousand clones, 82% seen once. The receptor was derived from a woman between 18 and 29 years old with acute or convalescent COVID-19. The chain employs TRBV2 and TRBJ2-3; TRBD2 aligns across 13 bases. The sequencing input was peripheral blood. The CDR3 loop is CASGVPGLAGLLASTDTQYF. The CDR3 coding sequence is TGTGCCAGCGGGGTCCCGGGACTAGCGGGATTATTAGCTAGCACAGATACGCAGTATTTT.